Listed here is a single TCR beta chain. Its antigen remains unidentified. CDR3 length: 15 amino acids. The V gene's germline CDR1 is WSHSY and CDR2 SAAADI. The V gene lost 2 bases and the J gene lost 8 bases, with 15 bases spanning the gap. The data were taken from a study of long-term antiretroviral therapy in people with HIV. Notes on the study in general: Although diversity increased after ART, it remained lower than in transplant donor controls.

Investigators performed immunoSEQ version v3.0 at survey level. Assay used: immunoSEQ multiplex PCR; TCRdb lists only in-frame clones, some missing. The sample records 21,000 or so clones, around nine tenths being singletons. Treated in the United States were all of the participants with HIV. The study used samples holding about 1-10 million cryopreserved PBMC before DNA extraction. The TCR comes from a man aged 55-75 years with HIV. The rearrangement uses TRBV10-2 and TRBJ1-4; D is uncertain. Sequences were derived from unsorted PBMCs, sampled 2.3 years after starting antiretroviral therapy. The CDR3 reads CASSENRRTGEKLFF. DNA for the CDR3: TGCGCCAGCAGTGAGAATAGGAGGACGGGCGAAAAACTGTTTTTT.